This passage covers 21 T cell receptor beta chains from one sample sequenced in a study of T cells in Graves' hyperthyroidism and ophthalmopathy. The TCR beta CDR3 regions underwent amplification using RNA transcripts as the source. During a first-round RT-PCR of the TCR CDR3, the HTBI primer set was used. In TCRdb, the multiplex PCR reads were re-called with MiXCR into one record per CDR3 protein. Counted here are 650,000 to 850,000 distinct CDR3 sequences, 18% occurring once; the ten biggest clones make up over 15%. Source material: blood. These receptors were collected from a woman in her forties or fifties with Graves' hyperthyroidism that later progressed to Graves' ophthalmopathy.

The genes are TRBV20-1 and TRBJ2-1; D is tentatively TRBD1 or TRBD2 (5 bases each). V lost 3 bases and J 0 bases, leaving 18 bases between the germline ends. This CDR3 is 17 amino acids long. The germline V gene encodes CDR1 DFQATT and CDR2 SNEGSKA (reference sequence). The CDR3 region has the DNA TGCAGTGCTAGGGGGGTAGTAGTGATGGGCTCCTACAATGAGCAGTTCTTC. Translated, it gives CSARGVVVMGSYNEQFF.

V gene TRBV3-1 combines with J gene TRBJ1-1; possibly TRBD1 for D (5 bases). This CDR3 contains 16 residues. Trimming removed 6 bases at V and 1 base at J, with 18 bases between. Germline assignment: CDR1 LGHDT and CDR2 YNNKEL (reference sequence). For the CDR3, the DNA is TGTGCCAGCAGTTCCCTCCGGGGGAGGGCGAACACTGAAGCTTTCTTT. This codes for CASSSLRGRANTEAFF.

This sequence joins TRBV2 and TRBJ1-1; D is ambiguous. From germline, CDR1 is SNHLY and CDR2 FYNNEI. V was trimmed by 8 bases and J by 3 bases, leaving 10 bases between them. The CDR3 is 12 amino acids. CDR3: CASVFWDTEAFF. CDR3 sequence (DNA): TGTGCCAGCGTTTTTTGGGACACTGAAGCTTTCTTT.

In this sample, this clonotype turned up many times. The V call is TRBV6-2 or TRBV6-3, the J call TRBJ1-2; TRBD1 aligns across 7 bases. Germline-derived CDR1 and CDR2 are MNHEY and SVGEGT. The ends lost 8 bases at V and 1 base at J; junction bases unmatched: 4. This CDR3 spans 13 amino acids. DNA for the CDR3: TGTGCCAGCCGACGGGACAGTAACTATGGCTACACCTTC. Its translation is CASRRDSNYGYTF.

This clonotype has a handful of counts. The chain uses TRBV4-2 and TRBJ2-3; D possibly corresponds to TRBD2 (6 bases). CDR1 and CDR2 from the germline V gene are LGHNA and YNFKEQ. The V and J ends lost 4 bases and 0 bases respectively, with 14 bases between them. The CDR3 has 16 residues. The CDR3 DNA reads as TGTGCCAGCAGCCCGGGACTTTCTACTAGCACAGATACGCAGTATTTT. Protein product: CASSPGLSTSTDTQYF.

The chain combines TRBV20-1 with TRBJ1-4, with 7 bases matching TRBD1. The J segment lost 8 bases and the V segment lost 2 bases, leaving 8 bases of the junction unmatched. Germline V gives CDR1 DFQATT, CDR2 SNEGSKA (reference sequence). This CDR3 spans 14 amino acids. The CDR3 bases are TGCAGTGCTAGACGACAGGGAAAGGGCGAAAAACTGTTTTTT. It is translated as CSARRQGKGEKLFF.

This clonotype appeared many times. The chain has TRBV11-2 and TRBJ2-7; 7 bases line up with TRBD1. The CDR3 is 14 amino acids. The germline gives CDR1 SGHAT, CDR2 FQNNGV. V was clipped by 5 bases and J by 6 bases; unmatched bases: 10. The CDR3 loop reads CASSPRTGTSEQYF. In DNA, the CDR3 is TGTGCCAGCAGCCCGCGGACAGGAACAAGCGAGCAGTACTTC.

This clonotype has ten or more counts. The chain carries TRBV20-1 and TRBJ2-7; D may be TRBD2 (7 bases). The CDR3 is made up of 14 amino acids. V lost 1 base to trimming and J lost 4 bases, with 14 bases between them. In germline, CDR1 is DFQATT, CDR2 SNEGSKA (reference sequence). The CDR3 region is CSARVSGGLYEQYF. CDR3 nucleotides: TGCAGTGCTAGAGTCTCGGGGGGCCTTTACGAGCAGTACTTC.

This clonotype was detected a few times. The CDR3 DNA reads TGTGCCAGTAGTAATCAGGGGGTCTCCTACGAGCAGTACTTC. As protein: CASSNQGVSYEQYF. The V gene is TRBV19, the J gene TRBJ2-7; 7 bases map to TRBD1. The J segment lost 0 bases and the V segment lost 4 bases, leaving 3 bases of the junction unmatched. This CDR3 region has 14 residues. Germline-derived CDR1 and CDR2 are LNHDA and SQIVND (reference sequence).

The rearrangement uses TRBV6-1 and TRBJ2-3; a weak D match, TRBD2 (5 bases). Germline V gene sequence: CDR1 MNHNS, CDR2 SASEGT. Trimming took off 5 bases at V and 5 bases at J, with 14 bases between the two ends. The CDR3 is 14 amino acids. The CDR3 nucleotides are TGTGCCAGCAGTCGAGGTGCCGGGGAAGATACGCAGTATTTT. Encoded protein: CASSRGAGEDTQYF.

The chain links TRBV20-1 to TRBJ1-4; unclear D gene. The ends were cut back, 6 bases at V and 5 bases at J, with 10 bases in the middle. Germline CDR1 DFQATT, CDR2 SNEGSKA (reference sequence). The CDR3 loop spans 12 amino acids. Written as DNA, the CDR3 is TGCAGTGCCCCGGACTTAAATGAAAAACTGTTTTTT. This sequence encodes CSAPDLNEKLFF.

The V and J genes are TRBV15 and TRBJ1-2, with no clear D. From germline, CDR1 is LNHNV and CDR2 YYDKDF (reference sequence). Trimming pared 3 bases from V and 0 bases from J, leaving 14 bases between. This CDR3 is 16 amino acids long. DNA of the CDR3: TGTGCCACCAGCAGGGGGATGGATCAACCTAACTATGGCTACACCTTC. It specifies CATSRGMDQPNYGYTF.

The rearrangement joins TRBV20-1 to TRBJ1-3; D unclear. The CDR3 runs 14 residues. Germline CDR1 and CDR2: DFQATT and SNEGSKA (reference sequence). Trimming took off 6 bases at V and 0 bases at J, with 12 bases between the two ends. CDR3 protein: CSAELAYSGNTIYF. The CDR3, as DNA: TGCAGTGCCGAGCTAGCGTACTCTGGAAACACCATATATTTT.

The rearrangement links TRBV6-5 to TRBJ1-1; D unresolved. Germline loops: CDR1 MNHEY, CDR2 SVGAGI. V was pared by 2 bases and J by 0 bases, with 7 bases between. CDR3 length equals 14 residues. CDR3 region: CASSYAVLNTEAFF. The CDR3 nucleotides are TGTGCCAGCAGTTACGCTGTGTTGAACACTGAAGCTTTCTTT.

This clonotype occurred a few times. This chain joins TRBV6-1 and TRBJ1-5, with D possibly TRBD1 on 5 matching bases. The V gene's germline CDR1 is MNHNS and CDR2 SASEGT. This CDR3 is built from 16 residues. Between the trimmed V and J ends, which lost 8 bases and 0 bases, there was a span of 17 bases. The CDR3 spells CASSRQSGYSNQPQHF. CDR3 coding DNA: TGTGCCAGCTCGAGACAGTCGGGCTATAGCAATCAGCCCCAGCATTTT.

This clonotype came up many times. The chain carries TRBV18 and TRBJ1-2, with 9 bases identical to TRBD1. The CDR3 is made up of 14 amino acids. With 4 bases clipped from V and 2 bases from J, the junction kept 2 bases outside the gene matches. Germline lookup yields CDR1 KGHSH and CDR2 LQKENI. The CDR3 nucleotides read TGTGCCAGCTCACGGGACAGGGAGAACTATGGCTACACCTTC. This codes for CASSRDRENYGYTF.

This chain uses TRBV20-1 with TRBJ2-4; 8 nucleotides match TRBD1. V shed 2 bases, J shed 3 bases, and the junction held 9 bases outside the gene matches. Germline V lookup: CDR1 DFQATT, CDR2 SNEGSKA (reference sequence). The CDR3 has 16 residues. This CDR3 is CSARRPTTGVKNIQYF. The CDR3 DNA sequence: TGCAGTGCTAGAAGACCGACGACAGGGGTCAAAAACATTCAGTACTTC.

This clonotype appeared many times. This sequence joins TRBV30 and TRBJ2-6; weak D call: TRBD1 (5 bases). This CDR3 is built from 13 residues. V was pared by 6 bases and J by 3 bases, with 9 bases between. Germline-derived CDR1 and CDR2 are GTSNPN and SVGIG (reference sequence). CDR3 sequence reads: CACPGFGANVLTF. The CDR3 DNA sequence: TGTGCCTGCCCAGGGTTTGGGGCCAACGTCCTGACTTTC.

This clonotype was seen more than once but under ten times. The chain uses TRBV5-1 and TRBJ2-7; a possible D gene is TRBD2 (5 bases). This CDR3 spans 15 amino acids. Trimming removed 0 bases from V and 2 bases from J, with 12 bases in between. CDR1 and CDR2 (germline): SGHRS, YFSETQ. CDR3 sequence (DNA): TGCGCCAGCAGCTTGGCACCAGCGGAAACCTACGAGCAGTACTTC. This sequence encodes CASSLAPAETYEQYF.

This clonotype was observed at least ten times. The V gene is TRBV5-1, the J gene TRBJ2-1; 8 bases map to TRBD2. CDR3 length: 17 amino acids. From germline, CDR1 is SGHRS and CDR2 YFSETQ. V lost 0 bases, J lost 6 bases, and 11 bases stayed unmatched. This CDR3 is CASSLAGGNPRGNEQFF. The CDR3 nucleotides read TGCGCCAGCAGCTTGGCGGGGGGGAACCCAAGGGGCAATGAGCAGTTCTTC.

The chain combines TRBV3-1 with TRBJ1-5, with TRBD1 identical over 8 bases. Trimming removed 5 bases from V and 5 bases from J; junction bases left unmatched: 11. This CDR3 is built from 16 residues. Germline V CDR1 and CDR2: LGHDT, YNNKEL (reference sequence). The CDR3 DNA reads as TGTGCCAGCAGCACGGGCAGGGGGCCGACCTATCAGCCCCAGCATTTT. The encoded protein is CASSTGRGPTYQPQHF.